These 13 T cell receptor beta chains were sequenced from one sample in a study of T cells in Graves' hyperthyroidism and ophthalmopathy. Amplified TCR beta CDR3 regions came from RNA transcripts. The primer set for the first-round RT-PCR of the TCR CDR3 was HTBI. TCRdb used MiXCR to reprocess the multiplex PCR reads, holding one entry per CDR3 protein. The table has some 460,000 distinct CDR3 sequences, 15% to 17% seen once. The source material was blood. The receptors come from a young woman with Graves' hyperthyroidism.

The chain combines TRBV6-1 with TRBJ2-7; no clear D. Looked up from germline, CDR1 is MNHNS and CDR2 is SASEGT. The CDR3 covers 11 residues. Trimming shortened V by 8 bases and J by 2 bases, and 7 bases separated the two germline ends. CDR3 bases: TGTGCCAGCGGCTATCCCTACGAGCAGTACTTC. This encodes CASGYPYEQYF.

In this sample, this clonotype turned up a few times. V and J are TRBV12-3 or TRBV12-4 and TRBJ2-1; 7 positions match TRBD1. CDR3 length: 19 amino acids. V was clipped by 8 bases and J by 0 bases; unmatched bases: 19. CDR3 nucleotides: TGTGCCAGCTCACCAGTTTCACAGGGGATGTTTGGCTCCTACAATGAGCAGTTCTTC. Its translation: CASSPVSQGMFGSYNEQFF.

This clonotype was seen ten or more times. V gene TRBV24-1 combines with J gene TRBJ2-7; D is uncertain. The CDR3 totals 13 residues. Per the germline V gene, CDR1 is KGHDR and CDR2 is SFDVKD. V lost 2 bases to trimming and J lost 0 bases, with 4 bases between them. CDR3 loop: CATSDSFSYEQYF. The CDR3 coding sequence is TGTGCCACCAGTGATTCTTTCTCCTACGAGCAGTACTTC.

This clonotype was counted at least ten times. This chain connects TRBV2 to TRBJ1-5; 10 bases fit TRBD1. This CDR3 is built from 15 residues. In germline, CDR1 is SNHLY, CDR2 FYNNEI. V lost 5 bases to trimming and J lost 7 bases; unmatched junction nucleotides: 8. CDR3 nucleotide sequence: TGTGCCAGCAGTTTCCGGGACAGGGGACGACAGCCCCAGCATTTT. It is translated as CASSFRDRGRQPQHF.

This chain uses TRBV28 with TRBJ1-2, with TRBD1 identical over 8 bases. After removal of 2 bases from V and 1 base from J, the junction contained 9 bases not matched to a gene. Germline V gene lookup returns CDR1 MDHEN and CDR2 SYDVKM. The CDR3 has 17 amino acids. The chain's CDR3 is CASSLRGDRLVNYGYTF. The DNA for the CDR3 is TGTGCCAGCAGTTTAAGAGGGGACAGGCTTGTTAACTATGGCTACACCTTC.

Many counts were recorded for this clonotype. Here the CDR3 reads CSARGNRDRNYGYTF. The DNA of the CDR3 is TGCAGTGCTAGAGGGAACAGGGATAGGAACTATGGCTACACCTTC. The chain couples TRBV20-1 to TRBJ1-2; the D gene is possibly TRBD1 (6 bases). Germline V CDR1 and CDR2: DFQATT, SNEGSKA (reference sequence). Trimming cost V 1 base and J 2 bases, with 14 bases left between them. This CDR3 has 15 residues.

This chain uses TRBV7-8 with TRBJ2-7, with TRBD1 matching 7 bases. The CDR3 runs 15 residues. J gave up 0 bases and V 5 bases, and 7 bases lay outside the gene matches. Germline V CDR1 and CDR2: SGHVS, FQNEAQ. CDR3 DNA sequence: TGTGCCAGCAGCCCCTCGACAGGGTTCTCCTACGAGCAGTACTTC. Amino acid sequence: CASSPSTGFSYEQYF.

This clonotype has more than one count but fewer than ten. CDR3 nucleotide sequence: TGCAGTGCTAGAGCCGGGACAGGGGACTTAGACGAGCAGTACTTC. Translation gives CSARAGTGDLDEQYF. The chain employs TRBV20-1 and TRBJ2-7; TRBD1 matches at 10 bases. The length of the CDR3 is 15 residues. With V trimmed by 1 base and J by 5 bases, 8 bases remained unmatched. Germline V gives CDR1 DFQATT, CDR2 SNEGSKA (reference sequence).

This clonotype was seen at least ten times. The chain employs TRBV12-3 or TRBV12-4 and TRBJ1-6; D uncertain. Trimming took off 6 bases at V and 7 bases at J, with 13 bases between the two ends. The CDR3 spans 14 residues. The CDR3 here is CASSGTLGNSPLHF. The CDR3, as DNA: TGTGCCAGCAGCGGAACCTTGGGAAATTCACCCCTCCACTTT.

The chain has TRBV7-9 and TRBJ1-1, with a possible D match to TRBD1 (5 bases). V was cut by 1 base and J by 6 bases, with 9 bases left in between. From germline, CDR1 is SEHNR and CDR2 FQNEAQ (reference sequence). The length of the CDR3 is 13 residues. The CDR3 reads CASSLGAGAEAFF. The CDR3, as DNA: TGTGCCAGCAGCTTAGGGGCGGGGGCTGAAGCTTTCTTT.

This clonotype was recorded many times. The CDR3 reads CAITPGTSGNEQFF. The CDR3 DNA reads TGTGCCATCACCCCCGGGACTAGCGGCAATGAGCAGTTCTTC. The chain recombines TRBV10-3 with TRBJ2-1; 11 bases are shared with TRBD2. This CDR3 has 14 residues. V lost 7 bases to trimming and J lost 6 bases; unmatched junction nucleotides: 5. Germline CDR1 ENHRY, CDR2 SYGVKD.

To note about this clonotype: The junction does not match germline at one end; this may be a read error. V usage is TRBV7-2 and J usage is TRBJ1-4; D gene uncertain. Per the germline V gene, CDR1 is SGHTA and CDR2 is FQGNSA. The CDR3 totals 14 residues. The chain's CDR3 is CASSVAEGREKLFF. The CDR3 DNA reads TGTGCCAGCAGCGTAGCGGAAGGGCGGGAAAAACTGTTTTTT.

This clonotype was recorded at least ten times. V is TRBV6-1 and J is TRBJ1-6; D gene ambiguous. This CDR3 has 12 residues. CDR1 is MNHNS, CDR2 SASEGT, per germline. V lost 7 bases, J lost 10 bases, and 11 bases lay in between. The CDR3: CASTKVGSPLHF. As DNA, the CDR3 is TGTGCCAGCACCAAGGTTGGGTCACCCCTCCACTTT.